This entry is about one TCR beta chain. As yet, its antigen is unknown. The PCR was carried out with 60 Vbeta primers and 13 Jbeta primers. Sequencing used immunoSEQ multiplex PCR; TCRdb keeps in-frame clones, though not all of them. Among tens of thousands of clones listed, 60% to 70% were seen once. The source of the sample is a study of cytomegalovirus exposure and HLA in healthy donors. Study-level results: Researchers reported that a few CMV-associated chains were confirmed in vitro as CMV antigen-specific. Roughly uniform sequencing depth across donors was assumed, possibly incorrectly. Among TCR sequences, most were rare, though some public TCRs appeared in many donors.

The length of the CDR3 is 14 residues. Per the germline V gene, CDR1 is GTSNPN and CDR2 is SVGIG (reference sequence). V shed 0 bases and J shed 10 bases, with 13 bases lying between them. The source of this sequence is a man in his forties in good health and CMV-seropositive. The chain uses TRBV30 and TRBJ1-6; D is perhaps TRBD1 (6 bases). The specimen sequenced was PBMCs. The CDR3 coding sequence is TGTGCCTGGAGTGTGGGCAGGGGCGGGTCACCCCTCCACTTT. It is translated as CAWSVGRGGSPLHF.